These 19 T cell receptor beta chains share one sample of origin, sequenced in a study of CD8 T cells in Susac syndrome. About 0.5 to 1 ug RNA was reverse transcribed with random hexamers. Using its own MiXCR run on the immunoSEQ multiplex PCR reads, TCRdb lists one record per CDR3 protein. The repertoire includes 150,000 to 200,000 distinct CDR3 sequences, just under 95% of them detected once, and around 0.094% sits in the top ten. Sequencing was done on a sample of CD4+ T cells from PBMCs. These receptor sequences come from a human donor with Susac syndrome.

The gene calls are TRBV29-1 and TRBJ2-2, with D uncertain. Trimming took off 0 bases at V and 0 bases at J, with 5 bases between the two ends. This CDR3 comprises 14 residues. Germline V gene lookup returns CDR1 SQVTM and CDR2 ANQGSEA. The CDR3 protein is CSVEESPNTGELFF. The CDR3 DNA reads TGCAGCGTTGAAGAAAGTCCGAACACCGGGGAGCTGTTTTTT.

This clonotype appeared a single time. The chain links TRBV20-1 to TRBJ2-7; no firm D call. Germline-derived CDR1 and CDR2 are DFQATT and SNEGSKA (reference sequence). The germline V and J ends were trimmed by 0 bases and 2 bases, with 11 bases remaining between them. This CDR3 is built from 14 residues. Written as DNA, the CDR3 is TGCAGTGCTAGAGACATCAGGACCCCCTACGAGCAGTACTTC. This gives the protein CSARDIRTPYEQYF.

The V call is TRBV12-3 or TRBV12-4, the J call TRBJ2-1, with 8 bases lining up with TRBD1. This CDR3 contains 16 residues. V lost 2 bases, J lost 2 bases, and 5 bases stayed unmatched. The CDR3 loop is CASSLKGTGAYNEQFF. For the CDR3, the DNA is TGTGCCAGCAGTTTAAAAGGGACAGGCGCCTACAATGAGCAGTTCTTC.

This chain joins TRBV20-1 and TRBJ1-6; D perhaps matches TRBD1 (6 bases). The ends were cut back, 2 bases at V and 3 bases at J, with 11 bases in the middle. The germline V gene has CDR1 DFQATT and CDR2 SNEGSKA (reference sequence). The CDR3 is 15 amino acids. In nucleotides, the CDR3 is TGCAGTGCTAGACGGGACAACAACTATAATTCACCCCTCCACTTT. Translated, it gives CSARRDNNYNSPLHF.

V is TRBV29-1 and J is TRBJ1-1; 9 bases match TRBD1. V lost 6 bases to trimming and J lost 1 base; unmatched junction nucleotides: 6. CDR1 is SQVTM, CDR2 ANQGSEA, per germline. CDR3 length equals 14 residues. In DNA form, the CDR3 reads TGCAGCGTAATGGGACAGGGCCAGAACACTGAAGCTTTCTTT. Translating it yields CSVMGQGQNTEAFF.

The table lists this clonotype with a count of one. This sequence joins TRBV7-9 and TRBJ1-2, with 9 nucleotides matching TRBD1. This CDR3 spans 14 amino acids. The germline gives CDR1 SEHNR, CDR2 FQNEAQ (reference sequence). V gave up 5 bases and J gave up 3 bases; unmatched junction bases: 4. CDR3 loop: CASSRRDRDYGYTF. CDR3 DNA sequence: TGTGCCAGCAGCCGCCGGGACAGGGACTATGGCTACACCTTC.

This chain uses TRBV20-1 with TRBJ2-7; the D is unclear. Deletions cut 3 bases from V and 0 bases from J, with 15 bases between. This CDR3 is 15 amino acids long. CDR1 and CDR2 (germline): DFQATT, SNEGSKA (reference sequence). The CDR3 nucleotides read TGCAGTGCTAGCCCCCTTCTAGGAATCTCCTACGAGCAGTACTTC. As protein: CSASPLLGISYEQYF.

The chain couples TRBV20-1 to TRBJ1-2; TRBD1 matches at 8 bases. The CDR3 is 15 residues long. V shed 6 bases and J 4 bases; nucleotides not matched to a gene: 13. Looked up from germline, CDR1 is DFQATT and CDR2 is SNEGSKA (reference sequence). Here the CDR3 reads CSARVGDRRSYGYTF. The CDR3 bases are TGCAGTGCAAGGGTGGGGGACAGGAGATCCTATGGCTACACCTTC.

The V call is TRBV20-1, the J call TRBJ1-5; 7 nucleotides agree with TRBD1. Germline loops: CDR1 DFQATT, CDR2 SNEGSKA (reference sequence). After removal of 4 bases from V and 7 bases from J, the junction contained 4 bases not matched to a gene. The length of the CDR3 is 12 residues. CDR3 nucleotides: TGCAGTGCTACAGACAGGGACCAGCCCCAGCATTTT. Amino acid sequence: CSATDRDQPQHF.

The chain employs TRBV9 and TRBJ1-2, with D perhaps matching TRBD1 (5 bases). This CDR3 has 13 amino acids. Germline CDR1 reads SGDLS; CDR2 reads YYNGEE. The V gene lost 3 bases and the J gene lost 3 bases, with 9 bases spanning the gap. The CDR3 loop is CASSGAGYYGYTF. CDR3 bases: TGTGCCAGCAGCGGCGCAGGGTACTATGGCTACACCTTC.

This CDR3 is CASSLVGTGNSPLHF. DNA for the CDR3: TGTGCCAGCAGCTTAGTGGGGACAGGGAATTCACCCCTCCACTTT. This sequence joins TRBV7-2 and TRBJ1-6; TRBD1 agrees at 9 bases. The germline V gene has CDR1 SGHTA and CDR2 FQGNSA. The CDR3 covers 15 residues. Trimming took 1 base from V and 7 from J; bases not matched to a gene: 2.

The chain is built from TRBV18 and TRBJ2-5, with D hard to call. The CDR3 contains 13 residues. V shed 3 bases and J shed 1 base, with 6 bases lying between them. Germline V lookup: CDR1 KGHSH, CDR2 LQKENI. This CDR3 is CASSPMAQETQYF. The CDR3 bases are TGTGCCAGCTCACCGATGGCCCAAGAGACCCAGTACTTC.

This clonotype was picked up one time. This sequence joins TRBV7-9 and TRBJ2-1, with TRBD2 matching over 7 bases. V was clipped by 5 bases and J by 2 bases; unmatched bases: 9. This CDR3 region has 16 residues. The germline V gene encodes CDR1 SEHNR and CDR2 FQNEAQ (reference sequence). CDR3 nucleotides: TGTGCCAGCAGCCTACGACCCGGGAGGACCTACAATGAGCAGTTCTTC. It specifies CASSLRPGRTYNEQFF. The complete variable domain, with remaining parts taken from reference TRBV7-9 and TRBJ2-1, reads DTGVSQNPRHKITKRGQNVTFRCDPISEHNRLYWYRQTLGQGPEFLTYFQNEAQLEKSRLLSDRFSAERPKGSFSTLEIQRTEQGDSAMYLCASSLRPGRTYNEQFFGPGTRLTVL.

The rearrangement joins TRBV20-1 to TRBJ2-7; D gene ambiguous. The CDR3 runs 12 residues. CDR1 and CDR2 from the germline V gene are DFQATT and SNEGSKA (reference sequence). V dropped 3 bases and J dropped 0 bases, with 6 bases sitting between them. CDR3 sequence reads: CSASGLSYEQYF. CDR3 bases: TGCAGTGCTAGCGGCCTCTCCTACGAGCAGTACTTC.

The chain recombines TRBV4-1 with TRBJ2-2; D remains ambiguous. Germline CDR1 and CDR2: MGHRA and YSYEKL. Trimming stripped 0 bases from V and 7 bases from J, with 6 bases between. This CDR3 comprises 13 residues. Here the CDR3 reads CASSQDSVGELFF. CDR3 in DNA: TGCGCCAGCAGCCAAGATTCGGTCGGGGAGCTGTTTTTT.

Here the CDR3 reads CASSQKGAYGYTF. CDR3 bases: TGTGCCAGCAGCCAGAAGGGGGCATATGGCTACACCTTC. The V and J genes are TRBV3-1 and TRBJ1-2; 7 bases line up with TRBD1. J gave up 5 bases and V 3 bases, and 3 bases lay outside the gene matches. Germline CDR1 LGHDT, CDR2 YNNKEL (reference sequence). CDR3 length: 13 amino acids.

The rearrangement uses TRBV18 and TRBJ1-5, with D perhaps TRBD1 (5 bases). The CDR3 spans 15 residues. Trimming shortened V by 3 bases and J by 8 bases, and 17 bases separated the two germline ends. Germline CDR1 reads KGHSH; CDR2 reads LQKENI. The CDR3 DNA is TGTGCCAGCTCACCGACCGGGGCCGAAGGGGAGCCCCAGCATTTT. This sequence encodes CASSPTGAEGEPQHF.

The chain couples TRBV25-1 to TRBJ2-1; D may correspond to TRBD1 or TRBD2 (5 bases each). Germline V gene lookup returns CDR1 MGHDK and CDR2 SYGVNS. There are 14 residues in the CDR3. Trimming left V 1 base short and J 6 bases short, with 10 bases between. CDR3 region: CASSESGQINEQFF. CDR3 DNA: TGTGCCAGCAGTGAATCGGGGCAGATCAATGAGCAGTTCTTC.

This clonotype was recorded only once. This chain links TRBV5-8 with TRBJ1-2, with 7 positions matching TRBD1. V lost 7 bases to trimming and J lost 4 bases; unmatched junction nucleotides: 4. The germline V gene has CDR1 SGHTS and CDR2 YDEGEE. This CDR3 region has 12 residues. The CDR3 DNA reads TGTGCCAGCGACAGGGAAGGCTATGGCTACACCTTC. Its protein product is CASDREGYGYTF.